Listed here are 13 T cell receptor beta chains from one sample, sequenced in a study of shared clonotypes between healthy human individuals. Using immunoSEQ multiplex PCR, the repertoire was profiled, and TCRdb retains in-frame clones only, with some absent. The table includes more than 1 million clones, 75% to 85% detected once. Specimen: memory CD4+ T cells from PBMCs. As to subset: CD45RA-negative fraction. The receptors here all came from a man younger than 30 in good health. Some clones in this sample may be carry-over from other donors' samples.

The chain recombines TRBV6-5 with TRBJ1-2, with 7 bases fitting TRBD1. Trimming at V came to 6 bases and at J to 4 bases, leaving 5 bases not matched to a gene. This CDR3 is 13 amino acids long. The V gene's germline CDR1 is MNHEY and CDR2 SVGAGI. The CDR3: CASSPTGSYGYTF. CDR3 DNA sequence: TGTGCCAGCAGCCCGACAGGGAGCTATGGCTACACCTTC.

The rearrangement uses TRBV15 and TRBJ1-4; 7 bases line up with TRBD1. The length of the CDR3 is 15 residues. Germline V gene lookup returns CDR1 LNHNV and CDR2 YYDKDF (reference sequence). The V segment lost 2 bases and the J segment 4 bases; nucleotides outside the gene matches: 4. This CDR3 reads CATSRQGGLNEKLFF. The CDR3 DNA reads TGTGCCACCAGCAGACAGGGGGGGCTTAATGAAAAACTGTTTTTT.

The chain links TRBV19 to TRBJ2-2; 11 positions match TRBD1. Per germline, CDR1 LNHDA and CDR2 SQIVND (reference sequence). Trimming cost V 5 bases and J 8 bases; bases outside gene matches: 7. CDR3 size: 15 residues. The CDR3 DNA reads TGTGCCAGTAGTCCCGGGACAGGGGGTTTTGGGGAGCTGTTTTTT. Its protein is CASSPGTGGFGELFF.

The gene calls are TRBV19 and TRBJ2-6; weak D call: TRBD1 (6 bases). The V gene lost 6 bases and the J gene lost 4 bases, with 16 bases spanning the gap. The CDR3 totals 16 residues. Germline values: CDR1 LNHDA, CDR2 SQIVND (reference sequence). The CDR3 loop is CASRPPGTSGANVLTF. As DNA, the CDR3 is TGTGCCAGTAGACCCCCGGGGACATCAGGGGCCAACGTCCTGACTTTC.

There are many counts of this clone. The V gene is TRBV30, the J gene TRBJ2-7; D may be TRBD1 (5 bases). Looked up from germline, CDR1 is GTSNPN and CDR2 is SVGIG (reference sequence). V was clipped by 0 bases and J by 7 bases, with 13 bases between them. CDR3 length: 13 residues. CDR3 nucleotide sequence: TGTGCCTGGAGTGTGGGGCTTAGTTGGGAGCAGTACTTC. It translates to CAWSVGLSWEQYF.

In DNA form, the CDR3 reads TGTGCCAGCACCATTACAGGGAACTATGGCTACACCTTC. Translated, it gives CASTITGNYGYTF. This rearrangement joins TRBV28 to TRBJ1-2; perhaps TRBD1 as D (6 bases). Trimming pared 7 bases from V and 2 bases from J, leaving 11 bases between. The CDR3 is 13 amino acids. CDR1 is MDHEN and CDR2 is SYDVKM in the germline V gene.

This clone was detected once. CDR3 loop: CASSLGGALNEKLFF. The DNA for the CDR3 is TGTGCCAGCAGTTTGGGGGGGGCCTTGAATGAAAAACTGTTTTTT. This sequence joins TRBV28 and TRBJ1-4; D might be TRBD1 (6 bases). Trimming stripped 3 bases from V and 5 bases from J, with 13 bases between. The germline V gene has CDR1 MDHEN and CDR2 SYDVKM. The CDR3 sequence is 15 residues long.

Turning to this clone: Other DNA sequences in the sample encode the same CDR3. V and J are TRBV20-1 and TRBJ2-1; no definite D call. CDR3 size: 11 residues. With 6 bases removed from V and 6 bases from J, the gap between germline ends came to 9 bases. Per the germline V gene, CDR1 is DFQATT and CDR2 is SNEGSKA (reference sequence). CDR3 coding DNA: TGCAGTGCCCCGGGCCCCAATGAGCAGTTCTTC. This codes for CSAPGPNEQFF.

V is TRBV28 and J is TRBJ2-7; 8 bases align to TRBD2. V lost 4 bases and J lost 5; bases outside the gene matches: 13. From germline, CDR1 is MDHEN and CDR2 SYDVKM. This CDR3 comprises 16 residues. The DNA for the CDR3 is TGTGCCAGCAGTTCCCCCAGCGGGAGTAACGACAACGAGCAGTACTTC. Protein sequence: CASSSPSGSNDNEQYF.

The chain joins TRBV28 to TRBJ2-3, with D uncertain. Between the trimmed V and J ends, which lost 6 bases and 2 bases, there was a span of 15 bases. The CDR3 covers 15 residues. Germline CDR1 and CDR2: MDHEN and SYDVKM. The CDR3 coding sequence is TGTGCCAGCAGGGCCCCACAGCGCCTCACAGATACGCAGTATTTT. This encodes CASRAPQRLTDTQYF.

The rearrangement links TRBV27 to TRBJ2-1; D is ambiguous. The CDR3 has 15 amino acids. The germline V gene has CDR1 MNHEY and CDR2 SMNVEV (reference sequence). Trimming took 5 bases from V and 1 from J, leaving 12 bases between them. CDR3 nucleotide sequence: TGTGCCAGCAGTGCCCAAGGCCAATCCTACAATGAGCAGTTCTTC. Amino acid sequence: CASSAQGQSYNEQFF.

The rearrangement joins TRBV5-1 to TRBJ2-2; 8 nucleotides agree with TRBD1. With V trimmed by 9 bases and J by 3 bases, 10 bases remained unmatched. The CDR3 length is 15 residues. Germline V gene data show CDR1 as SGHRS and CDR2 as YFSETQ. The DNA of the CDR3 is TGCGCCACTGGGGGCGGACAGGGTGACACCGGGGAGCTGTTTTTT. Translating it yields CATGGGQGDTGELFF.

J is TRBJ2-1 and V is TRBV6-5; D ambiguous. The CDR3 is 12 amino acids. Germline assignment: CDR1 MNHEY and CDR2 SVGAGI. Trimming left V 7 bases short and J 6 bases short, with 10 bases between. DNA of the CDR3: TGTGCCAGCAAGAATAGAGCCAATGAGCAGTTCTTC. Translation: CASKNRANEQFF.